The 29 T cell receptor beta chains reported below all come from one sample, sequenced in a study of human CD4 T cells and Enterobacteriaceae. Method: immunoSEQ multiplex PCR; TCRdb's copy keeps in-frame clones and lacks some. The sample has roughly 28,000 clones, around 80% seen once. The memory gate held CD4+ cells that were not CD45RA+CCR7+CD95- naive cells, over 95% pure. Source material: memory CD4+ T cells from blood. Receptors were obtained from a human donor in good health.

This chain uses TRBV20-1 with TRBJ1-2, with D hard to call. The germline V and J ends were trimmed by 4 bases and 5 bases, with 5 bases remaining between them. Germline V CDR1 and CDR2: DFQATT, SNEGSKA (reference sequence). The length of the CDR3 is 10 residues. The CDR3 DNA follows: TGCAGTGCTAACGATTATGGCTACACCTTC. Protein sequence: CSANDYGYTF.

The chain recombines TRBV5-1 with TRBJ2-6, with 8 bases matching TRBD1. CDR3 length: 18 residues. CDR1 is SGHRS and CDR2 is YFSETQ in the germline V gene. The trim removed 4 bases at V and 0 bases at J, leaving 9 bases unmatched. The CDR3 protein is CASSIQGQGSSGANVLTF. The CDR3 coding sequence is TGCGCCAGCAGCATACAAGGACAGGGAAGCTCTGGGGCCAACGTCCTGACTTTC.

V is TRBV4-2 and J is TRBJ2-5; tentatively, D is TRBD2 (5 bases). The length of the CDR3 is 12 residues. The V gene's germline CDR1 is LGHNA and CDR2 YNFKEQ. V lost 11 bases to trimming and J lost 1 base, with 11 bases between them. CDR3 in DNA: TGTGCCTCGGGGTCGATCCAAGAGACCCAGTACTTC. Translating it yields CASGSIQETQYF.

This clone appeared a few times. This sequence joins TRBV5-8 and TRBJ2-5; tentative D call: TRBD1 (6 bases). The germline V and J ends were trimmed by 7 bases and 4 bases, with 20 bases remaining between them. Germline V gives CDR1 SGHTS, CDR2 YDEGEE. The CDR3 loop spans 15 amino acids. The CDR3 DNA is TGTGCCAGCTCCCATTACTCAGGGGCTGGAGAGACCCAGTACTTC. The encoded protein is CASSHYSGAGETQYF.

This chain uses TRBV4-1 with TRBJ2-3; the match to TRBD2 covers 9 bases. The V segment lost 0 bases and the J segment 1 base; nucleotides outside the gene matches: 8. The CDR3 sequence is 18 residues long. Germline CDR1 reads MGHRA; CDR2 reads YSYEKL. Here the CDR3 reads CASSQDRASGTRTDTQYF. The CDR3 coding sequence is TGCGCCAGCAGCCAAGATCGGGCTAGCGGGACACGCACAGATACGCAGTATTTT.

This clone has more than one count but fewer than ten. This chain connects TRBV7-9 to TRBJ2-7; unclear D gene. Trimming removed 1 base at V and 3 bases at J, with 7 bases between. In germline, CDR1 is SEHNR, CDR2 FQNEAQ (reference sequence). The CDR3 covers 13 residues. The CDR3 sequence is CASSLGASYEQYF. The CDR3 nucleotides read TGTGCCAGCAGCTTAGGGGCCAGCTACGAGCAGTACTTC.

The rearrangement uses TRBV13 and TRBJ2-1; 8 bases are a match to TRBD1. The CDR3 covers 17 residues. The germline CDR1 and CDR2 sequences are PRHDT and FYEKMQ (reference sequence). With V trimmed by 4 bases and J by 5 bases, 13 bases remained unmatched. DNA for the CDR3: TGTGCCAGCAGCTCCCGCTCAGGGGGCGCAGTCCACAATGAGCAGTTCTTC. Protein product: CASSSRSGGAVHNEQFF.

Details on this clone: Within the sample, other DNA sequences also encode this same CDR3. The chain uses TRBV30 and TRBJ1-4; 12 nucleotides match TRBD1. The CDR3 is 17 residues long. V lost 0 bases and J lost 7; bases outside the gene matches: 9. In germline, CDR1 is GTSNPN, CDR2 SVGIG (reference sequence). The CDR3 DNA reads as TGTGCCTGGAGTGTTGGGACAGGGGGCTTTGTGAGTGAAAAACTGTTTTTT. The encoded protein is CAWSVGTGGFVSEKLFF.

The J gene is TRBJ1-5, the V gene TRBV10-2; D remains unclear. Germline V lookup: CDR1 WSHSY, CDR2 SAAADI. V was shortened by 3 bases and J by 3 bases, with 9 bases between the two germline ends. The CDR3 sequence is 14 residues long. The CDR3, as DNA: TGCGCCAGCAGTGATCGGCAGGCCAATCAGCCCCAGCATTTT. It is translated as CASSDRQANQPQHF.

The CDR3: CASSISPSGTVNEQFF. Written as DNA, the CDR3 is TGTGCCAGTAGTATTTCTCCTAGCGGGACGGTTAATGAGCAGTTCTTC. This chain links TRBV19 with TRBJ2-1; TRBD2 matches 9 bases. The CDR3 consists of 16 residues. The J segment lost 7 bases and the V segment lost 3 bases, leaving 10 bases of the junction unmatched. Germline V CDR1 and CDR2: LNHDA, SQIVND (reference sequence).

This sequence joins TRBV10-1 and TRBJ1-6; possibly TRBD1 for D (5 bases). The CDR3 is made up of 15 amino acids. Germline CDR1 reads WNHNN; CDR2 reads SYGVQD (reference sequence). The germline V and J ends were trimmed by 8 bases and 7 bases, with 18 bases remaining between them. This CDR3 reads CASPWGGRRNSPLHF. The CDR3 nucleotides are TGCGCCAGCCCCTGGGGGGGGAGGAGGAATTCACCCCTCCACTTT.

The V gene is TRBV7-6, the J gene TRBJ2-7; 7 bases fit TRBD2. V was pared by 6 bases and J by 2 bases, with 10 bases of the junction left unmatched. Per the germline V gene, CDR1 is SGHVS and CDR2 is FNYEAQ. The CDR3 length is 15 residues. The CDR3 DNA follows: TGTGCCAGCAGTTCACTAGCGCTGGATACCTACGAGCAGTACTTC. This encodes CASSSLALDTYEQYF.

This clone turned up a few times. CDR3 amino acids: CASSAEIGNTEAFF. The CDR3 bases are TGTGCCAGCAGCGCAGAAATCGGAAACACTGAAGCTTTCTTT. The V call is TRBV6-1, the J call TRBJ1-1; no firm D call. Germline V gives CDR1 MNHNS, CDR2 SASEGT. This CDR3 spans 14 amino acids. Trimming took off 6 bases at V and 2 bases at J, with 13 bases between the two ends.

J is TRBJ2-7 and V is TRBV30; TRBD2 is a possible D gene (5 bases). Trimming stripped 0 bases from V and 4 bases from J, with 10 bases between. The CDR3 is 13 residues long. Germline CDR1 GTSNPN, CDR2 SVGIG (reference sequence). CDR3: CAWSVRLAYEQYF. The CDR3, as DNA: TGTGCCTGGAGTGTACGGCTAGCTTACGAGCAGTACTTC.

This clone was seen a single time. The rearrangement links TRBV15 to TRBJ2-3; TRBD2 matches 8 bases. Per the germline V gene, CDR1 is LNHNV and CDR2 is YYDKDF (reference sequence). V gave up 0 bases and J gave up 8 bases; unmatched junction bases: 1. This CDR3 is built from 13 residues. The CDR3: CATSRDLAGTQYF. In nucleotides, the CDR3 is TGTGCCACCAGCAGAGATCTAGCGGGTACGCAGTATTTT.

This clone turned up a few times. The V gene is TRBV2, the J gene TRBJ1-1; D may be TRBD1 (5 bases). The CDR3 sequence is 13 residues long. CDR1 is SNHLY and CDR2 is FYNNEI in the germline V gene. Between the trimmed V and J ends, which lost 5 bases and 3 bases, there was a span of 10 bases. The CDR3 DNA sequence: TGTGCCAGCAGTAAACAGGTTTACACTGAAGCTTTCTTT. This codes for CASSKQVYTEAFF.

The chain combines TRBV7-6 with TRBJ1-1; 7 bases match TRBD1. V shed 5 bases and J 2 bases; nucleotides not matched to a gene: 5. The CDR3 totals 14 residues. Looked up from germline, CDR1 is SGHVS and CDR2 is FNYEAQ. CDR3 coding DNA: TGTGCCAGCAGCGATCGACAGGGAAACACTGAAGCTTTCTTT. This codes for CASSDRQGNTEAFF.

The chain has TRBV6-1 and TRBJ1-1, with a weak D call TRBD1 (5 bases). This CDR3 comprises 16 residues. Germline assignment: CDR1 MNHNS and CDR2 SASEGT. V was clipped by 1 base and J by 4 bases, with 16 bases between them. DNA for the CDR3: TGTGCCAGCAGTGAAGAAGGAGGGGTAAGGAGCACTGAAGCTTTCTTT. Residues: CASSEEGGVRSTEAFF.

The chain is built from TRBV15 and TRBJ1-5; TRBD1 aligns across 8 bases. Unmatched junction bases numbered 2, after V lost 5 bases and J lost 2 bases. Germline V gene data show CDR1 as LNHNV and CDR2 as YYDKDF (reference sequence). This CDR3 is built from 14 residues. CDR3: CATSQGQGNQPQHF. The CDR3 DNA reads TGTGCCACCAGCCAGGGACAGGGCAATCAGCCCCAGCATTTT.

The chain uses TRBV6-6 and TRBJ2-1; no clear D. Trimming shortened V by 2 bases and J by 5 bases, and 7 bases separated the two germline ends. Germline V gene lookup returns CDR1 MNHNY and CDR2 SVGAGI (reference sequence). The CDR3 is 13 residues long. The CDR3 sequence: CASSYARDNEQFF. The CDR3 bases are TGTGCCAGCAGTTACGCCCGGGACAATGAGCAGTTCTTC.

The rearrangement joins TRBV28 to TRBJ2-7; a possible D gene is TRBD2 (6 bases). The germline V gene encodes CDR1 MDHEN and CDR2 SYDVKM. This CDR3 spans 16 amino acids. Trimming took 4 bases from V and 3 from J, leaving 19 bases between them. Here the CDR3 reads CASSWDFSGRVYEQYF. In DNA form, the CDR3 reads TGTGCCAGCAGTTGGGACTTCTCGGGTCGGGTCTACGAGCAGTACTTC.

V usage is TRBV7-3 and J usage is TRBJ2-1; 9 bases are a match to TRBD2. CDR3 length: 17 residues. Germline loops: CDR1 SGHTA, CDR2 FQGTGA. V shed 1 base and J 6 bases; nucleotides not matched to a gene: 10. In DNA form, the CDR3 reads TGTGCCAGCAGCTTAATGGTTAGCGGGAGAGGGTTCAATGAGCAGTTCTTC. It codes for CASSLMVSGRGFNEQFF.

V and J are TRBV5-1 and TRBJ2-7; 8 bases match TRBD1. Trimming cost V 1 base and J 0 bases; bases outside gene matches: 3. The CDR3 is 15 residues long. Germline CDR1 and CDR2: SGHRS and YFSETQ. DNA for the CDR3: TGCGCCAGCAGCTTGACAGGGGGGAGCTCCTACGAGCAGTACTTC. Translated, it gives CASSLTGGSSYEQYF.

J is TRBJ2-3 and V is TRBV5-3, with 7 bases matching TRBD1. TRBV5-3 is classed as an ORF, of uncertain function. The CDR3 spans 15 residues. Trimming cost V 0 bases and J 2 bases; bases outside gene matches: 3. Here the CDR3 reads CARSLGGGLTDTQYF. DNA for the CDR3: TGTGCCAGAAGCTTGGGAGGGGGCCTCACAGATACGCAGTATTTT.

The rearrangement uses TRBV15 and TRBJ2-6; D not certain. The CDR3 sequence is 17 residues long. The V end lost 1 base, the J end lost 0 bases, and 10 bases lay between the germline ends. CDR1 is LNHNV, CDR2 YYDKDF, per germline (reference sequence). CDR3 bases: TGTGCCACCAGCAGAGGGACGCACTCCTCTGGGGCCAACGTCCTGACTTTC. Translation: CATSRGTHSSGANVLTF.

The rearrangement links TRBV5-1 to TRBJ2-3, with 7 bases matching TRBD2. Trimming removed 4 bases from V and 6 bases from J; junction bases left unmatched: 8. CDR3 length equals 14 residues. The germline gives CDR1 SGHRS, CDR2 YFSETQ. The CDR3 DNA is TGCGCCAGCAGCACGGGACTACCGAGGGATACGCAGTATTTT. It codes for CASSTGLPRDTQYF.

Written as DNA, the CDR3 is TGTGCCAGCAGCGGACTAGCGGGGCTCACAGATACGCAGTATTTT. It encodes CASSGLAGLTDTQYF. The chain employs TRBV27 and TRBJ2-3, with 12 bases that match TRBD2. CDR1 and CDR2 from the germline V gene are MNHEY and SMNVEV (reference sequence). The J segment lost 2 bases and the V segment lost 6 bases, leaving 3 bases of the junction unmatched. The CDR3 is made up of 15 amino acids.

This clone was seen a single time. This chain connects TRBV28 to TRBJ2-7; no clear D gene. CDR3 length: 13 amino acids. Looked up from germline, CDR1 is MDHEN and CDR2 is SYDVKM. V was clipped by 4 bases and J by 3 bases, with 10 bases between them. Written as DNA, the CDR3 is TGTGCCAGCAGTTCCCTCCCCGACTACGAGCAGTACTTC. Its translation: CASSSLPDYEQYF. Filled out from reference TRBV28 and TRBJ2-7, the complete variable domain reads DVKVTQSSRYLVKRTGEKVFLECVQDMDHENMFWYRQDPGLGLRLIYFSYDVKMKEKGDIPEGYSVSREKKERFSLILESASTNQTSMYLCASSSLPDYEQYFGPGTRLTVT.

The chain links TRBV19 to TRBJ1-1, with unresolved D. This CDR3 is 15 amino acids long. The ends were cut back, 0 bases at V and 1 base at J, with 9 bases in the middle. CDR1 LNHDA and CDR2 SQIVND come from the germline V gene (reference sequence). In DNA, the CDR3 is TGTGCCAGTAGTATAGATCGGCCAGGGAACACTGAAGCTTTCTTT. Translating gives CASSIDRPGNTEAFF.